This paragraph covers one TCR beta chain sequence. V gave up 7 bases and J gave up 7 bases; unmatched junction bases: 6. Germline V gives CDR1 SQVTM, CDR2 ANQGSEA. The CDR3 loop spans 14 amino acids. The data stem from a study of shared clonotypes between healthy human individuals. The assay was carried out at the deep level. Original data processing: Sequence data from immunoSEQ were junction-only and lacked quality scores; consequently, filtering differed. Profiling relied on immunoSEQ multiplex PCR, and the TCRdb table lists in-frame clones only, not all of them. From that table come the V and J calls and clone size; the DNA was used to work out D and trimming. The data contain about 510,000 clones, 79% of them singletons.

This TCR derives from a woman aged 40 to 55 in good health. Some clones in this sample may be carry-over from other donors' samples. The chain joins TRBV29-1 to TRBJ2-2; 13 bases are shared with TRBD2. What was sequenced was PBMCs. CDR3 in DNA: TGCAGCGCGTGGACTAGCGGGAGTCACGGGGAGCTGTTTTTT. It is translated as CSAWTSGSHGELFF.